This T cell receptor beta chain was captured in a study of radiotherapy plus CTLA-4 blockade in lung cancer. Study context: Objective responses emerged in around 19% of patients, and around 30% attained disease control.

Germline V CDR1 and CDR2: SGHTA, FQGNSA. Unmatched junction bases numbered 10, after V lost 2 bases and J lost 3 bases. The CDR3 runs 17 residues. Study-level results: Reportedly, early blood T cell clone dynamics best predicted response, with interferon-beta. Some TCR clones had been derived from tumors. These clones expanded in peripheral blood after radiotherapy plus ipilimumab.

The table came from immunoSEQ multiplex PCR; TCRdb's copy has only in-frame clones and leaves some out. The table lists around 65,000 clones, 70% to 80% of them singletons. Points on this clone: The antigen remains unidentified.

Lung cancer patients with chemo-refractory metastatic non-small-cell disease were given focal radiation plus CTLA-4 blockade with ipilimumab. The chain links TRBV7-2 to TRBJ1-2, with 9 positions matching TRBD1. This receptor was obtained from a human donor with non-small cell lung cancer who had a complete response to radiotherapy plus ipilimumab. This material consisted of peripheral blood, taken from a patient treated with radiotherapy plus ipilimumab. The chain's CDR3 is CASSLRGTGTGDYGYTF. The CDR3 DNA is TGTGCCAGCAGCTTAAGGGGGACAGGGACGGGCGACTATGGCTACACCTTC. The full variable domain, rest sourced from reference TRBV7-2 and TRBJ1-2, is GAGVSQSPSNKVTEKGKDVELRCDPISGHTALYWYRQSLGQGLEFLIYFQGNSAPDKSGLPSDRFSAERTGGSVSTLTIQRTQQEDSAVYLCASSLRGTGTGDYGYTFGSGTRLTVV.